The next 13 T cell receptor beta chains were all read from a single sample in a study of graft-versus-host responses after intestinal transplantation. These receptors are not linked to any known antigen. Clones were sequenced by immunoSEQ multiplex PCR, and TCRdb holds only the in-frame ones, with some missing. The sample yields more than 100,000 clones, approximately 92% seen once. The sequenced sample was unstimulated CD4+ T cells sorted from spleen or lymph node cells, obtained before intestinal transplant. The receptors come from a human donor who received an intestinal transplant.

This chain joins TRBV11-3 and TRBJ2-1; tentatively, D is TRBD1 (6 bases). The CDR3 contains 14 residues. The V end was cut by 0 bases, the J end by 3 bases, with 6 bases between. CDR1 and CDR2 from the germline V gene are SGHNT and YENEEA. The chain's CDR3 is CASSLEDSYNEQFF. DNA for the CDR3: TGTGCCAGCAGCTTAGAGGACAGCTACAATGAGCAGTTCTTC.

The chain recombines TRBV19 with TRBJ1-2; D is possibly TRBD1 (6 bases). CDR1 is LNHDA, CDR2 SQIVND, per germline (reference sequence). There are 14 residues in the CDR3. Trimming cost V 6 bases and J 6 bases, with 17 bases left between them. CDR3 DNA sequence: TGTGCCAGTAGAAGGGGGGAAAATGCAGATGGCTACACCTTC. Encoded protein: CASRRGENADGYTF.

J is TRBJ1-4 and V is TRBV28; 7 bases agree with TRBD1. J lost 5 bases, V lost 2 bases, and 5 bases had no gene match. This CDR3 has 15 amino acids. Germline CDR1 is MDHEN and CDR2 is SYDVKM. The CDR3 here is CASSLTGATNEKLFF. CDR3 sequence (DNA): TGTGCCAGCAGTTTAACAGGGGCCACAAATGAAAAACTGTTTTTT.

CDR3 nucleotide sequence: TGTGCCAGCAGTAACGGACAGGGCACAGATACGCAGTATTTT. Residues: CASSNGQGTDTQYF. This chain uses TRBV6-1 with TRBJ2-3; 7 bases are a match to TRBD1. Germline V gives CDR1 MNHNS, CDR2 SASEGT. The CDR3 is made up of 14 amino acids. The ends lost 5 bases at V and 1 base at J; junction bases unmatched: 3.

This chain uses TRBV10-3 with TRBJ1-5; D unresolved. CDR1 and CDR2 (germline): ENHRY, SYGVKD. The CDR3 consists of 12 residues. V was clipped by 9 bases and J by 5 bases, with 11 bases between them. DNA of the CDR3: TGTGCCATTTCTGACACTTATCAGCCCCAGCATTTT. It yields the protein CAISDTYQPQHF.

The chain uses TRBV2 and TRBJ2-2; D tentatively fits TRBD1 or TRBD2 (7 bases each). V dropped 4 bases and J dropped 6 bases, with 12 bases sitting between them. CDR3 size: 14 residues. From germline, CDR1 is SNHLY and CDR2 FYNNEI. CDR3 amino acids: CASSGQGGPGELFF. For the CDR3, the DNA is TGTGCCAGCAGTGGACAGGGAGGGCCCGGGGAGCTGTTTTTT.

The chain has TRBV11-2 and TRBJ2-1, with 13 bases fitting TRBD2. Germline CDR1 and CDR2: SGHAT and FQNNGV. V was pared by 6 bases and J by 6 bases, with 5 bases of the junction left unmatched. The CDR3 has 15 amino acids. The CDR3 spells CASRDGTSGTNEQFF. The DNA of the CDR3 is TGTGCCAGCAGGGATGGGACTAGCGGGACCAATGAGCAGTTCTTC. The full variable domain, its missing parts supplied by reference TRBV11-2 and TRBJ2-1, is EAGVAQSPRYKIIEKRQSVAFWCNPISGHATLYWYQQILGQGPKLLIQFQNNGVVDDSQLPKDRFSAERLKGVDSTLKIQPAKLEDSAVYLCASRDGTSGTNEQFFGPGTRLTVL.

CDR3 nucleotides: TGTGCCAGCAGCTTACCGGTCTTGTCTTCACCCCTCCACTTT. Its translation is CASSLPVLSSPLHF. The rearrangement joins TRBV7-8 to TRBJ1-6; the D is unclear. V shed 2 bases and J shed 9 bases, with 11 bases lying between them. CDR1 SGHVS and CDR2 FQNEAQ come from the germline V gene. This CDR3 comprises 14 residues. The full variable domain, rest sourced from reference TRBV7-8 and TRBJ1-6, is GAGVSQSPRYKVAKRGQDVALRCDPISGHVSLFWYQQALGQGPEFLTYFQNEAQLDKSGLPSDRFFAERPEGSVSTLKIQRTQQEDSAVYLCASSLPVLSSPLHFGNGTRLTVT.

The chain employs TRBV18 and TRBJ2-7, with 8 bases aligning to TRBD1. J lost 7 bases, V lost 2 bases, and 16 bases had no gene match. The germline CDR1 and CDR2 sequences are KGHSH and LQKENI. This CDR3 has 17 amino acids. For the CDR3, the DNA is TGTGCCAGCTCACCAAAATTCGGAGGGCAGGGGGCCTGGGAGCAGTACTTC. Its translation is CASSPKFGGQGAWEQYF.

This clone has more than one count but fewer than ten. The chain recombines TRBV6-1 with TRBJ2-5; TRBD2 matches 7 bases. The CDR3 runs 15 residues. V lost 0 bases and J lost 4; bases outside the gene matches: 5. CDR1 and CDR2 from the germline V gene are MNHNS and SASEGT. CDR3 amino acids: CASSEAGRVGETQYF. For the CDR3, the DNA is TGTGCCAGCAGTGAAGCGGGGAGGGTAGGAGAGACCCAGTACTTC.

This clone has just one count. The chain uses TRBV19 and TRBJ2-3, with a tentative D call TRBD1 (5 bases). V shed 5 bases and J shed 1 base, with 19 bases lying between them. The germline CDR1 and CDR2 sequences are LNHDA and SQIVND (reference sequence). CDR3 length: 17 residues. As DNA, the CDR3 is TGTGCCAGTAGTCTTACAGGCCCCAATTCCCGCACAGATACGCAGTATTTT. It specifies CASSLTGPNSRTDTQYF.

This clone was counted between two and nine times. V is TRBV6-1 and J is TRBJ2-7; D unresolved. V was clipped by 5 bases and J by 3 bases, with 5 bases between them. Germline assignment: CDR1 MNHNS and CDR2 SASEGT. CDR3 length equals 11 residues. This CDR3 is CASSPYYEQYF. In DNA, the CDR3 is TGTGCCAGCAGTCCATACTACGAGCAGTACTTC.

The chain recombines TRBV19 with TRBJ2-3; 10 bases line up with TRBD1. The ends lost 4 bases at V and 3 bases at J; junction bases unmatched: 1. This CDR3 comprises 14 residues. CDR1 and CDR2 (germline): LNHDA, SQIVND (reference sequence). In DNA, the CDR3 is TGTGCCAGTAGTAGACAGGGGGCTACAGATACGCAGTATTTT. Protein: CASSRQGATDTQYF.